This T cell receptor (beta chain) was obtained from a study of blood T cell repertoires in COVID-19. Study background: Both acute and convalescent COVID-19 samples were obtained from the United States, Italy and Spain.

TCRdb's copy holds only in-frame clones and misses some; the assay was immunoSEQ multiplex PCR. The repertoire holds roughly 200,000 clones, 75% to 90% seen once, with 7% in the top ten. The length of the CDR3 is 13 residues. The V gene's germline CDR1 is KGHSY and CDR2 FQNENV. Trimming removed 0 bases from V and 9 bases from J, with 9 bases in between. Sequencing input: peripheral blood. This TCR derives from a woman aged 40 to 50 with COVID-19, enrolled during active disease. The chain couples TRBV16 to TRBJ2-1; D gene unclear. As DNA, the CDR3 is TGTGCCAGCAGCCAATCTCAGGCCCCTGAGCAGTTCTTC. It codes for CASSQSQAPEQFF.